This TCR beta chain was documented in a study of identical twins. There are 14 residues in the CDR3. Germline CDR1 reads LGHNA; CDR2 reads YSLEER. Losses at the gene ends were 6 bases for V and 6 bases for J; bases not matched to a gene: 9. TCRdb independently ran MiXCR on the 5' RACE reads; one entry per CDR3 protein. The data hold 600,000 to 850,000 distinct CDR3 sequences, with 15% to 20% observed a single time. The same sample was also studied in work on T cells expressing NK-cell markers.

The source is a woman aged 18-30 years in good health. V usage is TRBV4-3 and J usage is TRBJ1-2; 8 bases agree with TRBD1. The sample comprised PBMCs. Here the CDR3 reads CASSHGQGLDGYTF. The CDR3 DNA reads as TGCGCCAGCAGTCACGGACAGGGACTCGATGGCTACACCTTC.